One sample yielded the 24 T cell receptor beta chains listed below, sequenced in a study of neurological immune-mediated disorders. TCRdb reanalysed the 5' RACE reads using MiXCR and keeps one entry per CDR3 protein. Of tens of thousands of distinct CDR3 sequences in the sample, roughly 13% were seen once. The sequencing sample was made of PBMCs. These receptors all stem from a female donor in good health.

This clonotype appeared many times. The gene calls are TRBV5-1 and TRBJ1-1, with TRBD1 identical over 10 bases. The V gene end was trimmed by 0 bases and the J gene end by 4 bases; junction bases not matched to a gene: 3. CDR1 SGHRS and CDR2 YFSETQ come from the germline V gene. The CDR3 loop spans 15 amino acids. The CDR3 nucleotides are TGCGCCAGCAGCTTGGGGGGGACAGGGGCCACTGAAGCTTTCTTT. As protein: CASSLGGTGATEAFF.

This clonotype has a count of ten or more. The chain carries TRBV11-2 and TRBJ1-1; no definite D call. Trimming took off 5 bases at V and 0 bases at J, with 7 bases between the two ends. Germline loops: CDR1 SGHAT, CDR2 FQNNGV. CDR3 size: 13 residues. CDR3 sequence reads: CASSTYLNTEAFF. DNA of the CDR3: TGTGCCAGCAGCACATACTTGAACACTGAAGCTTTCTTT.

There are many counts of this clonotype. CDR3 nucleotide sequence: TGTGCCATCAGTCGACTCAGCCAAGAGACCCAGTACTTC. It specifies CAISRLSQETQYF. This rearrangement joins TRBV10-3 to TRBJ2-5; no reliable D call. V was cut by 5 bases and J by 1 base, with 8 bases left in between. This CDR3 is 13 amino acids long. Germline values: CDR1 ENHRY, CDR2 SYGVKD.

The chain combines TRBV14 with TRBJ1-1; 7 bases align to TRBD1. Trimming removed 4 bases from V and 9 bases from J; junction bases left unmatched: 14. The CDR3 length is 15 residues. Germline V gives CDR1 SGHDN, CDR2 FVKESK. CDR3 in amino acids: CASSRVGGQVGKAFF. The CDR3, as DNA: TGTGCCAGCAGCCGAGTCGGAGGACAGGTGGGGAAAGCTTTCTTT.

This clonotype came up a few times. The gene calls are TRBV30 and TRBJ1-1; D is undetermined. The CDR3 extends over 13 amino acids. V lost 2 bases, J lost 3 bases, and 10 bases lay in between. Germline V gives CDR1 GTSNPN, CDR2 SVGIG (reference sequence). The CDR3 bases are TGTGCCTGGAGTTCAGGTCAGGACACTGAAGCTTTCTTT. Translating it yields CAWSSGQDTEAFF.

This clonotype appeared many times. CDR3: CASSRDRVTEAFF. CDR3 sequence (DNA): TGCGCCAGCAGCCGGGACAGGGTAACTGAAGCTTTCTTT. This chain uses TRBV5-1 with TRBJ1-1, with 9 bases that match TRBD1. CDR3 size: 13 residues. Germline V gene data show CDR1 as SGHRS and CDR2 as YFSETQ. Trimming cost V 4 bases and J 5 bases; bases outside gene matches: 3. Complete variable domain (other parts from reference TRBV5-1 and TRBJ1-1): KAGVTQTPRYLIKTRGQQVTLSCSPISGHRSVSWYQQTPGQGLQFLFEYFSETQRNKGNFPGRFSGRQFSNSRSEMNVSTLELGDSALYLCASSRDRVTEAFFGQGTRLTVV.

The chain links TRBV7-9 to TRBJ2-7; possibly TRBD1 or TRBD2 for D (5 bases each). Germline V gene data show CDR1 as SEHNR and CDR2 as FQNEAQ (reference sequence). V was trimmed by 4 bases and J by 2 bases, leaving 15 bases between them. This CDR3 spans 15 amino acids. The CDR3 reads CASSSVRGTTYEQYF. The DNA for the CDR3 is TGTGCCAGCAGCTCAGTAAGAGGGACCACCTACGAGCAGTACTTC.

Concerning this clonotype itself: A junction boundary mismatches the germline segment, possibly from a read error. The chain combines TRBV5-6 with TRBJ1-1, with a tentative D call TRBD1 (5 bases). Germline CDR1 SGHDT, CDR2 YYEEEE. There are 15 residues in the CDR3. The CDR3 protein is CASNSEGDSGTEDFF. In DNA, the CDR3 is TGTGCCAGCAACAGTGAAGGGGACTCGGGGACTGAAGATTTCTTT.

This clonotype was counted ten times or more. This chain joins TRBV3-1 and TRBJ2-2; a weak D match, TRBD1 (5 bases). V lost 4 bases, J lost 4 bases, and 22 bases lay in between. The germline gives CDR1 LGHDT, CDR2 YNNKEL (reference sequence). This CDR3 is 18 amino acids long. The CDR3 nucleotides are TGTGCCAGCAGCCGGGTTTCGGGCAGGGCTTATAGCACCGGGGAGCTGTTTTTT. Protein sequence: CASSRVSGRAYSTGELFF.

This clonotype was counted many times. The rearrangement joins TRBV18 to TRBJ1-5; the match to TRBD1 covers 7 bases. The V gene's germline CDR1 is KGHSH and CDR2 LQKENI. V trimming: 3 bases; J trimming: 6 bases; junction bases outside the gene matches: 5. This CDR3 region has 14 residues. The CDR3 DNA follows: TGTGCCAGCTCACCGGAGACAGGGCTTCAGCCCCAGCATTTT. Residues: CASSPETGLQPQHF.

There are many counts of this clonotype. This chain uses TRBV5-1 with TRBJ2-6, with TRBD2 matching over 7 bases. CDR1 SGHRS and CDR2 YFSETQ come from the germline V gene. The V and J ends lost 3 bases and 0 bases, in that order; junction bases with no gene match: 6. The CDR3 extends over 17 amino acids. The CDR3: CASSWPGGPSGANVLTF. Written as DNA, the CDR3 is TGCGCCAGCAGCTGGCCGGGAGGTCCCTCTGGGGCCAACGTCCTGACTTTC.

The sample holds many counts of this clonotype. The rearrangement links TRBV15 to TRBJ2-3; the D gene is possibly TRBD2 (6 bases). The CDR3 is 15 residues long. From germline, CDR1 is LNHNV and CDR2 YYDKDF (reference sequence). V lost 3 bases, J lost 2 bases, and 12 bases lay in between. The CDR3 coding sequence is TGTGCCACCAGCAGTGCCGGGGACTTCACAGATACGCAGTATTTT. This sequence encodes CATSSAGDFTDTQYF.

This clonotype was detected ten times or more. The rearrangement joins TRBV29-1 to TRBJ1-1; no definite D call. CDR1 and CDR2 from the germline V gene are SQVTM and ANQGSEA. This CDR3 has 13 amino acids. Deletions cut 5 bases from V and 3 bases from J, with 13 bases between. The CDR3 sequence: CSVRGSRDTEAFF. Here the CDR3 DNA reads TGCAGCGTTCGTGGGTCTCGGGACACTGAAGCTTTCTTT.

A word on this clonotype: A read error is possible here, since a much larger clone lies one base away. The chain uses TRBV29-1 and TRBJ2-1, with D hard to call. Germline-derived CDR1 and CDR2 are SQVTM and ANQGSEA. This CDR3 is built from 15 residues. V was shortened by 1 base and J by 5 bases, with 15 bases between the two germline ends. CDR3: CSVEAPVYKNNEQFF. CDR3 DNA sequence: TGCAGCGTTGAAGCTCCGGTCTACAAGAACAATGAGCAGTTCTTC.

This clonotype was detected many times. The junction shows a germline mismatch at one end, possibly a read error. The J gene is TRBJ2-1, the V gene TRBV7-7; TRBD2 matches at 7 bases. Germline-derived CDR1 and CDR2 are SSHAT and FNYEAQ (reference sequence). The CDR3 sequence is 15 residues long. Here the CDR3 DNA reads TGTGCTAGCAGCTTAGCTGGCGGGAGCTCGGATGAGCAGTTCTTC. This gives the protein CASSLAGGSSDEQFF.

This clonotype occurred many times. The rearrangement joins TRBV3-1 to TRBJ2-2; D is unresolved. The CDR3 extends over 16 amino acids. Germline-derived CDR1 and CDR2 are LGHDT and YNNKEL (reference sequence). The germline V and J ends were trimmed by 3 bases and 1 base, with 12 bases remaining between them. Here the CDR3 DNA reads TGTGCCAGCAGCCACATATCCACGATGAACACCGGGGAGCTGTTTTTT. It yields the protein CASSHISTMNTGELFF. Supplemented by reference TRBV3-1 and TRBJ2-2, the full variable domain reads DTAVSQTPKYLVTQMGNDKSIKCEQNLGHDTMYWYKQDSKKFLKIMFSYNNKELIINETVPNRFSPKSPDKAHLNLHINSLELGDSAVYFCASSHISTMNTGELFFGEGSRLTVL.

This clonotype was seen ten or more times. The chain has TRBV2 and TRBJ2-1; D remains unclear. Germline CDR1 reads SNHLY; CDR2 reads FYNNEI. V gave up 7 bases and J gave up 7 bases, with 8 bases separating them. The CDR3 runs to 11 residues. The CDR3 DNA reads TGTGCCAGCACTCCGAGGAATGAGCAGTTCTTC. It is translated as CASTPRNEQFF.

This clonotype was picked up many times. The chain couples TRBV25-1 to TRBJ1-1, with D possibly TRBD1 on 5 matching bases. This CDR3 is 14 amino acids long. With 8 bases removed from V and 1 base from J, the gap between germline ends came to 14 bases. Germline CDR1 is MGHDK and CDR2 is SYGVNS. CDR3 bases: TGTGCCAGCGGACCAGGGTTACCGAACACTGAAGCTTTCTTT. Its protein product is CASGPGLPNTEAFF.

This clonotype appeared many times. The chain uses TRBV7-9 and TRBJ2-1, with a tentative D call TRBD2 (6 bases). CDR3 length: 16 amino acids. Germline CDR1 and CDR2: SEHNR and FQNEAQ (reference sequence). The V end lost 1 base, the J end lost 6 bases, and 16 bases lay between the germline ends. CDR3 residues: CASSLVGGKRVNEQFF. Here the CDR3 DNA reads TGTGCCAGCAGCTTAGTAGGCGGGAAGCGGGTCAATGAGCAGTTCTTC.

This clonotype was seen at least ten times. The J gene is TRBJ2-7, the V gene TRBV10-2; a possible D gene is TRBD1 (5 bases). V dropped 7 bases and J dropped 2 bases, with 9 bases sitting between them. Germline-derived CDR1 and CDR2 are WSHSY and SAAADI. The CDR3 length is 12 residues. CDR3 protein: CASTQDTYEQYF. CDR3 in DNA: TGCGCCAGCACACAGGACACCTACGAGCAGTACTTC.

In its sample, this clonotype was seen a few times. The chain links TRBV29-1 to TRBJ2-7; 8 bases align to TRBD1. The CDR3 is 13 residues long. Losses at the gene ends were 7 bases for V and 1 base for J; bases not matched to a gene: 6. The germline CDR1 and CDR2 sequences are SQVTM and ANQGSEA. The CDR3 DNA reads TGCAGCGCTGGGGACAGGAGTTCCTACGAGCAGTACTTC. It specifies CSAGDRSSYEQYF.

At least ten counts were recorded for this clonotype. The V and J genes are TRBV15 and TRBJ1-4; D is uncertain. Germline loops: CDR1 LNHNV, CDR2 YYDKDF (reference sequence). The CDR3 covers 13 residues. The V end was cut by 0 bases, the J end by 13 bases, with 12 bases between. CDR3 loop: CATSREDRNRLFF. The CDR3 nucleotides are TGTGCCACCAGCAGAGAAGATCGGAACAGACTGTTTTTT.

Ten or more counts support this clonotype. The chain employs TRBV3-1 and TRBJ2-3, with TRBD2 identical over 8 bases. The CDR3 runs to 16 residues. V was clipped by 4 bases and J by 3 bases; unmatched bases: 9. Germline V gene data show CDR1 as LGHDT and CDR2 as YNNKEL (reference sequence). The CDR3 DNA reads as TGTGCCAGCAGCCCCCAGAGCCCTAGCGGGACAGATACGCAGTATTTT. Amino acids: CASSPQSPSGTDTQYF.

This clonotype occurred many times. This sequence joins TRBV18 and TRBJ2-7; D not certain. V lost 8 bases and J 5 bases, leaving 13 bases between the germline ends. The CDR3 sequence is 12 residues long. CDR1 and CDR2 (germline): KGHSH, LQKENI. CDR3 sequence (DNA): TGTGCCAGCGAAGAGATTGGGAACGAGCAGTACTTC. Its protein product is CASEEIGNEQYF.